Presented here are 18 T cell receptor beta chains from one specimen sequenced in a study of beta chain features in type 1 diabetes. The study reverse transcribed the entire isolated RNA, so it sequenced expressed TCRB transcripts. Repertoires were generated with immunoSEQ multiplex PCR, while TCRdb's copy carries only in-frame clones and drops some. The sample has approximately 150,000 clones; about 9.1% are singletons. Sequencing used central memory CD4+ T cells from blood. The receptors originated from a woman aged 18-29 years in good health.

This chain links TRBV7-2 with TRBJ2-1; 7 nucleotides line up with TRBD1. V trimming: 3 bases; J trimming: 7 bases; junction bases outside the gene matches: 6. This CDR3 comprises 14 residues. The V gene's germline CDR1 is SGHTA and CDR2 FQGNSA. The CDR3 loop is CASSFHGTENEQFF. CDR3 bases: TGTGCCAGCAGCTTCCACGGGACAGAGAATGAGCAGTTCTTC.

The genes are TRBV5-1 and TRBJ2-5, with 11 bases fitting TRBD2. Trimming cost V 1 base and J 3 bases; bases outside gene matches: 5. The CDR3 has 16 residues. Per germline, CDR1 SGHRS and CDR2 YFSETQ. This CDR3 is CASSLLGLAVEETQYF. CDR3 in DNA: TGCGCCAGCAGCTTGTTGGGACTAGCGGTTGAAGAGACCCAGTACTTC.

In its sample, this clone was seen a few times. The rearrangement joins TRBV13 to TRBJ2-7; the D is unclear. Deletions cut 3 bases from V and 2 bases from J, with 5 bases between. The V gene's germline CDR1 is PRHDT and CDR2 FYEKMQ (reference sequence). This CDR3 is 12 amino acids long. Here the CDR3 DNA reads TGTGCCAGCAGCTTTAATCCCTACGAGCAGTACTTC. Its translation: CASSFNPYEQYF.

V gene TRBV9 combines with J gene TRBJ1-1; D unclear. CDR3 length: 15 residues. The germline V and J ends were trimmed by 5 bases and 0 bases, with 14 bases remaining between them. The germline V gene has CDR1 SGDLS and CDR2 YYNGEE. CDR3 in amino acids: CASSDREGMNTEAFF. CDR3 coding DNA: TGTGCCAGCAGTGATAGGGAGGGAATGAACACTGAAGCTTTCTTT.

This chain uses TRBV5-1 with TRBJ2-3; 7 bases match TRBD2. There are 17 residues in the CDR3. The germline V gene has CDR1 SGHRS and CDR2 YFSETQ. V shed 1 base and J 2 bases; nucleotides not matched to a gene: 10. In DNA form, the CDR3 reads TGCGCCAGCAGCTTGATGGGCGGGAGCTCTCTCACAGATACGCAGTATTTT. Translated, it gives CASSLMGGSSLTDTQYF.

This clone was found a few times. The chain combines TRBV10-2 with TRBJ2-3, with 14 bases matching TRBD2. Germline CDR1 reads WSHSY; CDR2 reads SAAADI. The CDR3 is 13 residues long. V shed 11 bases, J shed 5 bases, and the junction held 3 bases outside the gene matches. CDR3 in amino acids: CACGLAGGDTQYF. The DNA for the CDR3 is TGCGCCTGCGGACTAGCGGGAGGAGATACGCAGTATTTT.

The V and J genes are TRBV27 and TRBJ2-3, with 9 bases lining up with TRBD1. V was pared by 0 bases and J by 5 bases, with 9 bases of the junction left unmatched. Germline CDR1 and CDR2: MNHEY and SMNVEV (reference sequence). The CDR3 has 17 residues. The CDR3 nucleotides are TGTGCCAGCAGTTTATCGCTAGGGACAGGGTGGGAAGATACGCAGTATTTT. This gives the protein CASSLSLGTGWEDTQYF.

This chain connects TRBV27 to TRBJ2-3, with 8 bases fitting TRBD1. This CDR3 contains 16 residues. The junction had 11 bases not matched to a gene; V was cut back by 6 bases and J by 3 bases. Germline V lookup: CDR1 MNHEY, CDR2 SMNVEV (reference sequence). The CDR3 DNA follows: TGTGCCAGCAGGCCCCCGACAGGGGTGGGTACAGATACGCAGTATTTT. This translates into CASRPPTGVGTDTQYF.

The sample holds a few counts of this clone. The chain joins TRBV25-1 to TRBJ1-2; unclear D gene. The CDR3 length is 12 residues. Germline assignment: CDR1 MGHDK and CDR2 SYGVNS. Trimming took 4 bases from V and 8 from J, leaving 11 bases between them. This CDR3 is CASSVDMTGYTF. The CDR3 DNA reads as TGTGCCAGCAGTGTTGACATGACCGGCTACACCTTC.

This clone was counted many times. The chain couples TRBV5-6 to TRBJ1-2; maybe TRBD1 (6 bases). The CDR3 runs 13 residues. V gave up 4 bases and J gave up 8 bases, with 15 bases separating them. Germline values: CDR1 SGHDT, CDR2 YYEEEE. CDR3 amino acids: CASSQTGGEGYTF. The CDR3 DNA reads TGTGCCAGCAGCCAGACGGGGGGCGAAGGCTACACCTTC.

The rearrangement joins TRBV11-3 to TRBJ1-6; 9 bases fit TRBD1. The CDR3 sequence is 15 residues long. CDR1 is SGHNT and CDR2 is YENEEA in the germline V gene. The V and J ends lost 2 bases and 6 bases, in that order; junction bases with no gene match: 2. The CDR3 DNA is TGTGCCAGCAGCTTAACAGGGGGCAGTAATTCACCCCTCCACTTT. The encoded protein is CASSLTGGSNSPLHF. Filled out from reference TRBV11-3 and TRBJ1-6, the complete variable domain reads EAGVVQSPRYKIIEKKQPVAFWCNPISGHNTLYWYLQNLGQGPELLIRYENEEAVDDSQLPKDRFSAERLKGVDSTLKIQPAELGDSAVYLCASSLTGGSNSPLHFGNGTRLTVT.

The chain carries TRBV5-4 and TRBJ1-2, with TRBD1 matching over 12 bases. The CDR3 totals 14 residues. V was clipped by 3 bases and J by 7 bases; unmatched bases: 4. Per the germline V gene, CDR1 is SGHNT and CDR2 is YYREEE (reference sequence). This CDR3 reads CASSWDRGQSGYTF. The CDR3 coding sequence is TGTGCCAGCAGCTGGGACAGGGGGCAAAGTGGCTACACCTTC.

This clone was counted between two and nine times. The CDR3 region has the DNA TGTGCCAGCAGGGACACATTATCCTACGAGCAGTACTTC. Amino acids: CASRDTLSYEQYF. The rearrangement joins TRBV6-1 to TRBJ2-7; weak D call: TRBD1 (5 bases). Looked up from germline, CDR1 is MNHNS and CDR2 is SASEGT. The CDR3 is made up of 13 amino acids. Trimming cost V 6 bases and J 1 base, with 10 bases left between them.

This clone was seen more than once but under ten times. V is TRBV5-6 and J is TRBJ2-5; D perhaps matches TRBD2 (6 bases). Germline-derived CDR1 and CDR2 are SGHDT and YYEEEE. CDR3 length: 15 amino acids. The V and J ends lost 2 bases and 5 bases respectively, with 16 bases between them. CDR3 sequence reads: CASSFSPGLSETQYF. DNA for the CDR3: TGTGCCAGCAGCTTTTCACCAGGACTATCGGAGACCCAGTACTTC.

This clone was seen more than once but under ten times. The genes are TRBV7-2 and TRBJ1-2; 8 nucleotides match TRBD1. Per the germline V gene, CDR1 is SGHTA and CDR2 is FQGNSA. V trimming: 1 base; J trimming: 6 bases; junction bases outside the gene matches: 7. The CDR3 spans 15 residues. CDR3 in DNA: TGTGCCAGCAGCTTAGAAGCAGGGGGCTGGGATGGCTACACCTTC. It is translated as CASSLEAGGWDGYTF.

In this sample, this clone turned up a few times. The chain couples TRBV28 to TRBJ2-1; a possible D gene is TRBD2 (6 bases). V lost 1 base and J lost 8, with 15 bases in between. CDR1 is MDHEN, CDR2 SYDVKM, per germline. The CDR3 loop spans 15 amino acids. This chain's CDR3 is CASSLSGDPGDEQFF. In nucleotides, the CDR3 is TGTGCCAGCAGTTTATCGGGGGACCCCGGGGATGAGCAGTTCTTC.

The chain combines TRBV4-3 with TRBJ2-1; 15 bases are shared with TRBD2. Per the germline V gene, CDR1 is LGHNA and CDR2 is YSLEER. This CDR3 comprises 18 residues. V lost 0 bases, J lost 4 bases, and 4 bases stayed unmatched. The CDR3 sequence: CASSQDKGLAGGYNEQFF. CDR3 DNA: TGCGCCAGCAGCCAAGATAAGGGACTAGCGGGGGGTTACAATGAGCAGTTCTTC.

This clone has more than one count but fewer than ten. The chain has TRBV5-4 and TRBJ2-1; 16 bases fit TRBD2. CDR1 is SGHNT and CDR2 is YYREEE in the germline V gene (reference sequence). This CDR3 has 18 amino acids. Unmatched junction bases numbered 8, after V lost 4 bases and J lost 4 bases. The DNA for the CDR3 is TGTGCCAGCAGCCGCCGGGGACTAGCGGGGGGGGAATACAATGAGCAGTTCTTC. Its protein product is CASSRRGLAGGEYNEQFF.